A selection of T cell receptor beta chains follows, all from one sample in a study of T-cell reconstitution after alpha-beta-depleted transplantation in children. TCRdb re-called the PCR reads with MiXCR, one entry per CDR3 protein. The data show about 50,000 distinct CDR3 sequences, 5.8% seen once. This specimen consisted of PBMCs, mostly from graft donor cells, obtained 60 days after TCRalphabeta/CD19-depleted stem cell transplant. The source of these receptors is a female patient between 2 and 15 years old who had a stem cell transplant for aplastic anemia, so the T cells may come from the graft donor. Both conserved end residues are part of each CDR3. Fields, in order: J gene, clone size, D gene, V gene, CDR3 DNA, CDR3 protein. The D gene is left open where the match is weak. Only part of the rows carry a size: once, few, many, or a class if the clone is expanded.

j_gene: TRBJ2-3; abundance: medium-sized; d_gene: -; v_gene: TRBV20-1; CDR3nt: TGCAGTGCTAGCGGGGGAGCGGATACGCAGTATTTT; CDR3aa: CSASGGADTQYF
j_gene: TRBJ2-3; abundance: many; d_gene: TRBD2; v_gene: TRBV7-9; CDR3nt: TGTGCCAGCAGCTTCGGAAGCGGGGGGTTGGGCGCAGATACGCAGTATTTT; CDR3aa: CASSFGSGGLGADTQYF
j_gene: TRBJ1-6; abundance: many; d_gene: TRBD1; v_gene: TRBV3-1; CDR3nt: TGTGCCAGCAGCCAAGTCATGCAGGGGGGTTCACCCCTCCACTTT; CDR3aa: CASSQVMQGGSPLHF
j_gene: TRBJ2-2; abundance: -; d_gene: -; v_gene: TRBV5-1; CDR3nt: -; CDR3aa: CARVPRAVRTPGSCFF
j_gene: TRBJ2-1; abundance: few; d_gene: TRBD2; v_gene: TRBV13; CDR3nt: TGTGCCAGCAGCGAGGGGCGGGGGAGATACAATGAGCAGTTCTTC; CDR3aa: CASSEGRGRYNEQFF
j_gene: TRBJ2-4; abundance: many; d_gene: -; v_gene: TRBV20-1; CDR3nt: TGCAGTGCGTGGGCGGTGCCCCGGGCCAAAAACATTCAGTACTTC; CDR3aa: CSAWAVPRAKNIQYF
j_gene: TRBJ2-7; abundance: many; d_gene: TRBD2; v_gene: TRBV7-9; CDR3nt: TGTGCCAGCAGCTTAGGGAGAGTATGGACTAGCGGGATTGAGCAGTACTTC; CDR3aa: CASSLGRVWTSGIEQYF
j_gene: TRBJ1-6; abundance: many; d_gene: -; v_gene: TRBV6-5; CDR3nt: TGTGCCAGCAGTTACAGGGGGGATTCACCCCTCCACTTT; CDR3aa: CASSYRGDSPLHF
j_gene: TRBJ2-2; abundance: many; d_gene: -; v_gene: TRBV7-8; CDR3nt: TGTGCCAGCAGCCCTCGGGGGGCGGGGAACACCGGGGAGCTGTTTTTT; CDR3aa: CASSPRGAGNTGELFF
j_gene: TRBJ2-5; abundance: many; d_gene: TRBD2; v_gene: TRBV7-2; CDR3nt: TGTGCCAGCAGCTTAGTAGCGGGGGATCGAGAGACCCAGTACTTC; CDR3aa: CASSLVAGDRETQYF
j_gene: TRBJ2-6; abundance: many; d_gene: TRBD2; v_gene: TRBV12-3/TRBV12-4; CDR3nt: TGTGCCAGCAGCAATGTAGCGGGATCAGTCTCTGGGGCCAACGTCCTGACTTTC; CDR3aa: CASSNVAGSVSGANVLTF
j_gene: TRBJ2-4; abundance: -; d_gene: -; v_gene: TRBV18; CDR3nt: TGTGCCAGCTCACCCCCATCGGGACTGGACGGAAACATTCAGTACTTC; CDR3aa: CASSPPSGLDGNIQYF
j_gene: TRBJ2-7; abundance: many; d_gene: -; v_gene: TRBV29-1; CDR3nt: TGCAGCGTTGAGACGGCCTACGAGCAGTACTTC; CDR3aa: CSVETAYEQYF
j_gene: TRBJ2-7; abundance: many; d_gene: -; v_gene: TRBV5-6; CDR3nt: TGTGCCAGCAGCCCGGGGACCCACAATTACTACGAGCAGTACTTC; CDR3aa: CASSPGTHNYYEQYF
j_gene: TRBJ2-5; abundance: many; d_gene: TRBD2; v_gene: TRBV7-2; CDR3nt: TGTGCCAGCAGCTCCCCAAGGTGGGGGGGGGAGACCCAGTACTTC; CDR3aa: CASSSPRWGGETQYF
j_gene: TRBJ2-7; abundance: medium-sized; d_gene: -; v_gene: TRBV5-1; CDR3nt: TGCGCCAGCAGCTTGGCCGGGGTCCCTTCCTACGAGCAGTACTTC; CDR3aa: CASSLAGVPSYEQYF
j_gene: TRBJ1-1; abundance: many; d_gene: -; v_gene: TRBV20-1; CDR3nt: TGCAGTGGCGGGGGAACTGAAGCTTTCTTT; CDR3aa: CSGGGTEAFF
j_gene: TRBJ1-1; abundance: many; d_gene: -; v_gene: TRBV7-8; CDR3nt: TGTGCCAGCAGCTTAGCGGTCCAGGGTGGCACTGAAGCTTTCTTT; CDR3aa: CASSLAVQGGTEAFF
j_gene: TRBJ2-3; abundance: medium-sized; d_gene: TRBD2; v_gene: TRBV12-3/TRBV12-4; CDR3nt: TGTGCCAGCAGTTTAGGCGGGAGGGCCGGAGATACGCAGTATTTT; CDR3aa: CASSLGGRAGDTQYF
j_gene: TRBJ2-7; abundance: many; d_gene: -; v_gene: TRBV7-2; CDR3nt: TGTGCCAGCAGCTTAAACGTAGGGTCCTACGAGCAGTACTTC; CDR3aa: CASSLNVGSYEQYF
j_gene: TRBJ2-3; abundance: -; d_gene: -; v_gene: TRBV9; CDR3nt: TGTGCCAGCAGCGACGCAGGGGCATCCAGCACAGATACGCAGTATTTT; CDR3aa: CASSDAGASSTDTQYF
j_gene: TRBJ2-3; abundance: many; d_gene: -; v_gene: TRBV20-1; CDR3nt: TGCAGTGCTAGACTCCCGGGAACAGATACGCAGTATTTT; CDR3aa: CSARLPGTDTQYF
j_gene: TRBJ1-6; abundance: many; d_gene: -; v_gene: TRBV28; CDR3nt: TGTGCCAGCAGTTTGAGGGGGTCGGTCAGGGTCCCCTATAATTCACCCCTCCACTTT; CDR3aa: CASSLRGSVRVPYNSPLHF
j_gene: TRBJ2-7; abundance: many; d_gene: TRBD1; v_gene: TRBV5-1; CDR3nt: TGCGCCAGCAGCTTGGCCGGGACAGTCTACGAGCAGTACTTC; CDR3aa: CASSLAGTVYEQYF
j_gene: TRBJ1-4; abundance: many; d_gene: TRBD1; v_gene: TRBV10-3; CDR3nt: TGTGCCATCAGTCAAGCCCCGGGACAGGGCGGTGAAAAACTGTTTTTT; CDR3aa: CAISQAPGQGGEKLFF
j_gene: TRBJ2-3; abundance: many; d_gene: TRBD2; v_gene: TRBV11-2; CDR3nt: TGTGCCAGCAGCTTAGCGGCGCAAGGGACTAGCGGGAGAACAGATACGCAGTATTTT; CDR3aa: CASSLAAQGTSGRTDTQYF
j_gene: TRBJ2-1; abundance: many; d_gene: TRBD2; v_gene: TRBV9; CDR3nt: TGTGCCAGCAGCGCACCCGGGACTAGCGGGAGTACTGAGCAGTTCTTC; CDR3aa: CASSAPGTSGSTEQFF
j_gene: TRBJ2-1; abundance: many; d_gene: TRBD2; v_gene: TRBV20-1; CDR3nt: TGCAGTGCTAGAGATGGTAGCGGGGGAAGGCAGTTCTTC; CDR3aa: CSARDGSGGRQFF
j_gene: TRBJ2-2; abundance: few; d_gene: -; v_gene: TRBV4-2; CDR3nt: TGTGCCAGCAGCCAAGATTACAACACCGGGGAGCTGTTTTTT; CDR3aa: CASSQDYNTGELFF
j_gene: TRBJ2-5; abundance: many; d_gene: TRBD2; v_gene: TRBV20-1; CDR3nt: TGCAGTGCTCTAAAGGGACTAGCGGTATACCAAGAGACCCAGTACTTC; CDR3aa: CSALKGLAVYQETQYF
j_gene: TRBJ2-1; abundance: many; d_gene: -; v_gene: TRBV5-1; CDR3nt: TGCGCCAGCAGCTGGAGGGTCTCGGGGTATGAGCAGTTCTTC; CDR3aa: CASSWRVSGYEQFF
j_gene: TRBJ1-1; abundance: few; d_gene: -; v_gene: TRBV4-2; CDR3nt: TGTGCCAGCAGCCGGGACTCTTTGAACACTGAAGCTTTCTTT; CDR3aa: CASSRDSLNTEAFF
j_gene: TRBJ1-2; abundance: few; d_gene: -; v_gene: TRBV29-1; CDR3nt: TGCAGCGTTGATTATGACCGTCAACTAGGAGGCTACACCTTC; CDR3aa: CSVDYDRQLGGYTF
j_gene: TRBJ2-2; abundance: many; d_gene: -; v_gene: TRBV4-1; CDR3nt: TGCGCCAGCAGCCCGGTAGGGAACTTTAAAACCGGGGAGCTGTTTTTT; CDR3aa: CASSPVGNFKTGELFF
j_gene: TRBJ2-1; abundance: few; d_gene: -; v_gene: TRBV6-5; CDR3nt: TGTGCCAGCAGTTATCACCCACGAAGCTCCTACAATGAGCAGTTCTTC; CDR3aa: CASSYHPRSSYNEQFF
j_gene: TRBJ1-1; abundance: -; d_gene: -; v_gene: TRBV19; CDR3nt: TGTGCCAGTAGTCCCGAGGGGACTGAAGCTTTCTTT; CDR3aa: CASSPEGTEAFF
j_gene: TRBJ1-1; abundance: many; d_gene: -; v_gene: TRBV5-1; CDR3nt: TGCGCCAGCAGCTTGGCGGACGCCCGAAACACTGAAGCTTTCTTT; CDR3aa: CASSLADARNTEAFF
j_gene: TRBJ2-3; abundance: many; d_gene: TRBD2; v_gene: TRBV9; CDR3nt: TGTGCCAGCAGCGTAGCCCCAACGACGTCTAGCGGGGGAGATACGCAGTATTTT; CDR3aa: CASSVAPTTSSGGDTQYF
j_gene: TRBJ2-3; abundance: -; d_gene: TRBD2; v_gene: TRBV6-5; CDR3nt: TGTGCCAGCAGTTATGGGCGGGGGTCGCGAGATACGCAGTATTTT; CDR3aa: CASSYGRGSRDTQYF
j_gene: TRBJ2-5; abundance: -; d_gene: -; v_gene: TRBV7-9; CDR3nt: TGTGCCAGCAGCTCTGAGGGGCCCCAAGAGACCCAGTACTTC; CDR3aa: CASSSEGPQETQYF
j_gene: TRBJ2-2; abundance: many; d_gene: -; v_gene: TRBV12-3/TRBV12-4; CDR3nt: TGTGCCAGCAGTTTGAAGGGCGCCGGGGAGCTGTTTTTT; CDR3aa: CASSLKGAGELFF
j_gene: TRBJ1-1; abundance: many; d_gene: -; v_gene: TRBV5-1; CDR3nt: TGCGCCAGCAGCTTGCAATCGGCGGGGGGGGGAGAAGCTTTCTTT; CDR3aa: CASSLQSAGGGEAFF
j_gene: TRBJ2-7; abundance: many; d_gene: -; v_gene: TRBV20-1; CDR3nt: TGCAGTGCCGAACTTAGACCGTTTCCCTACGAGCAGTACTTC; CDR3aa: CSAELRPFPYEQYF
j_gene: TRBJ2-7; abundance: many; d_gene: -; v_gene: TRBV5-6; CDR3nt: TGTGCCAGCAGCTCGGGACTTTATTACGAGCAGTACTTC; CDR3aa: CASSSGLYYEQYF
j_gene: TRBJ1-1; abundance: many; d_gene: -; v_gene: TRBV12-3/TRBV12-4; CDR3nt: TGTGCCAGCAGTTTAGCGCTTGGGGGGAGGACTGAAGCTTTCTTT; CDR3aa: CASSLALGGRTEAFF
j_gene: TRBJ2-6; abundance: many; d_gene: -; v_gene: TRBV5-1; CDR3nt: TGCGCCAGCAGCTTAAGTACCGTCTCTGGGGCCAACGTCCTGACTTTC; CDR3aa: CASSLSTVSGANVLTF
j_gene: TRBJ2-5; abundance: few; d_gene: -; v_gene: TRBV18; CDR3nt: TGTGCCAGCTCACCCTACCATATTGGGACCCAGTACTTC; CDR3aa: CASSPYHIGTQYF
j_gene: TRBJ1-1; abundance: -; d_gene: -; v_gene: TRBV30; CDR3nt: TGTGCCTGGAGTCTCGCCATGTATGTTGGCACTGAAGCTTTCTTT; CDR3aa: CAWSLAMYVGTEAFF
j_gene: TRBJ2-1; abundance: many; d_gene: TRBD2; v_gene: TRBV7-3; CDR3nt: TGTGCCAGCAGCCCTCGGGAGGGGGGGTACAATGAGCAGTTCTTC; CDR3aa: CASSPREGGYNEQFF